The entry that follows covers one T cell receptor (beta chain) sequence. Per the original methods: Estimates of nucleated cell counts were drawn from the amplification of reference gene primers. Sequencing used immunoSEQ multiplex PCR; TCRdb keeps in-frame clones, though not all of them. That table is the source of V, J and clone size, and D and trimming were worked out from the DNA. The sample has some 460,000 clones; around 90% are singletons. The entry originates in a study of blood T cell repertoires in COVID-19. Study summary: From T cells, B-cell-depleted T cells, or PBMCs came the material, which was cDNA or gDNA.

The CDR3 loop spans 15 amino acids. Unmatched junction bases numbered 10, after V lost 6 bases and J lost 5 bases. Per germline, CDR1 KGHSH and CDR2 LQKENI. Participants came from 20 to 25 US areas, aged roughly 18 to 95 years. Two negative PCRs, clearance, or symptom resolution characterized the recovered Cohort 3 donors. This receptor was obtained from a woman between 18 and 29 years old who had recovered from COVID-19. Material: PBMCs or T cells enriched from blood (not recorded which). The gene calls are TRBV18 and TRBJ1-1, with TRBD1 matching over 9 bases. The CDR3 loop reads CASSIGQGSGTEAFF. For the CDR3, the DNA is TGTGCCAGCTCCATCGGACAGGGGTCGGGGACTGAAGCTTTCTTT.